Presented here are 32 T cell receptor beta chains from one specimen sequenced in a study of blood T cell repertoires in COVID-19. TCRdb's copy holds only in-frame clones and misses some; the assay was immunoSEQ multiplex PCR. This sample has about 210,000 clones, with about 92% found just once. Sequencing used peripheral blood. The receptors were sampled from a man younger than 45 with acute or convalescent COVID-19.

V and J are TRBV9 and TRBJ2-2; D call uncertain. The V gene's germline CDR1 is SGDLS and CDR2 YYNGEE. The CDR3 has 12 amino acids. V was cut by 0 bases and J by 6 bases, with 3 bases left in between. The CDR3 is CASSVEPGELFF. The CDR3 DNA reads as TGTGCCAGCAGCGTAGAGCCCGGGGAGCTGTTTTTT.

The chain is built from TRBV9 and TRBJ2-7; 8 bases match TRBD2. The V gene's germline CDR1 is SGDLS and CDR2 YYNGEE. The CDR3 is 15 amino acids. Trimming removed 1 base from V and 6 bases from J; junction bases left unmatched: 9. The CDR3 nucleotides are TGTGCCAGCAGCGTATCCCTTAGACTAGCGTCCGAGCAGTACTTC. Translated, it gives CASSVSLRLASEQYF.

The chain carries TRBV28 and TRBJ1-2; 11 bases line up with TRBD1. This CDR3 region has 17 residues. Unmatched junction bases numbered 8, after V lost 1 base and J lost 4 bases. Germline CDR1 MDHEN, CDR2 SYDVKM. The DNA of the CDR3 is TGTGCCAGCAGTTTATCCGGACAGGGGGCGTCCATCTATGGCTACACCTTC. Translated: CASSLSGQGASIYGYTF.

The V and J genes are TRBV3-1 (or the pseudogene TRBV3-2) and TRBJ2-1; a possible D gene is TRBD2 (6 bases). Trimming left V 0 bases short and J 2 bases short, with 14 bases between. The germline V gene encodes CDR1 LGHDT and CDR2 YNNKEL (reference sequence). The CDR3 totals 17 residues. The CDR3 spells CASSQDRRGEAYNEQFF. CDR3 in DNA: TGTGCCAGCAGCCAAGATCGCCGCGGGGAAGCCTACAATGAGCAGTTCTTC.

Concerning this clone itself: Sequence at one end of the junction differs from germline and may be a read error. This rearrangement joins TRBV7-3 to TRBJ1-1; 8 bases line up with TRBD1. Germline CDR1 and CDR2: SGHTA and FQGTGA. The CDR3 is 16 amino acids. As DNA, the CDR3 is TGTGCCAGCAGCCTAACCACCCCACCGACAGGGGCGGGAGCTTTCTTT. It encodes CASSLTTPPTGAGAFF. Full variable domain (rest looked up from reference TRBV7-3 and TRBJ1-1): GAGVSQTPSNKVTEKGKYVELRCDPISGHTALYWYRQSLGQGPEFLIYFQGTGAADDSGLPNDRFFAVRPEGSVSTLKIQRTERGDSAVYLCASSLTTPPTGAGAFFGQGTRLTVV.

The chain uses TRBV30 and TRBJ1-1; D gene unclear. The CDR3 has 14 amino acids. V lost 1 base and J lost 0, with 9 bases in between. Looked up from germline, CDR1 is GTSNPN and CDR2 is SVGIG (reference sequence). This chain's CDR3 is CAWSEQILNTEAFF. CDR3 bases: TGTGCCTGGAGTGAACAGATTTTGAACACTGAAGCTTTCTTT. The whole variable domain, filled in from reference TRBV30 and TRBJ1-1, reads SQTIHQWPATLVQPVGSPLSLECTVEGTSNPNLYWYRQAAGRGLQLLFYSVGIGQISSEVPQNLSASRPQDRQFILSSKKLLLSDSGFYLCAWSEQILNTEAFFGQGTRLTVV.

The CDR3 bases are TGTGCCAGCAGTTTACACTATAGCAATCAGCCCCAGCATTTT. As protein: CASSLHYSNQPQHF. The V gene is TRBV27, the J gene TRBJ1-5; the D is unclear. With 2 bases removed from V and 0 bases from J, the gap between germline ends came to 5 bases. The CDR3 has 14 amino acids. Germline CDR1 and CDR2: MNHEY and SMNVEV (reference sequence).

The J gene is TRBJ2-7, the V gene TRBV2; 7 nucleotides align to TRBD1. This CDR3 is 14 amino acids long. CDR1 is SNHLY, CDR2 FYNNEI, per germline. The trim removed 5 bases at V and 6 bases at J, leaving 10 bases unmatched. In nucleotides, the CDR3 is TGTGCCAGCAGTCACGACAGGGCGTTGGGCGAGCAGTACTTC. Amino acids: CASSHDRALGEQYF.

This clone has just one count. J is TRBJ2-7 and V is TRBV27; D gene uncertain. Germline lookup yields CDR1 MNHEY and CDR2 SMNVEV (reference sequence). This CDR3 has 13 amino acids. Trimming took off 5 bases at V and 2 bases at J, with 10 bases between the two ends. The CDR3 DNA reads as TGTGCCAGCAGTCCGACAAGTACCTACGAGCAGTACTTC. This translates into CASSPTSTYEQYF.

V is TRBV7-9 and J is TRBJ2-1; 7 nucleotides align to TRBD1. The germline gives CDR1 SEHNR, CDR2 FQNEAQ (reference sequence). The CDR3 extends over 15 amino acids. With 1 base clipped from V and 8 bases from J, the junction kept 8 bases outside the gene matches. Here the CDR3 DNA reads TGTGCCAGCAGCTTAGGACAGGGAAGATTGGATGAGCAGTTCTTC. This sequence encodes CASSLGQGRLDEQFF.

This chain links TRBV12-3 or TRBV12-4 with TRBJ1-5, with D possibly being TRBD1 (5 bases). The CDR3 length is 13 residues. V lost 7 bases and J 3 bases, leaving 10 bases between the germline ends. CDR3 protein: CASTRQLNQPQHF. DNA for the CDR3: TGTGCCAGCACTCGACAGCTCAATCAGCCCCAGCATTTT.

The chain combines TRBV19 with TRBJ2-3, with no clear D. Germline V gene sequence: CDR1 LNHDA, CDR2 SQIVND (reference sequence). V shed 4 bases and J shed 6 bases, with 23 bases lying between them. The length of the CDR3 is 17 residues. In DNA, the CDR3 is TGTGCCAGTAGTAATCCCTTAGGTCGAGCCGACACGGATACGCAGTATTTT. As protein: CASSNPLGRADTDTQYF. Variable domain in full (rest from reference TRBV19 and TRBJ2-3): DGGITQSPKYLFRKEGQNVTLSCEQNLNHDAMYWYRQDPGQGLRLIYYSQIVNDFQKGDIAEGYSVSREKKESFPLTVTSAQKNPTAFYLCASSNPLGRADTDTQYFGPGTRLTVL.

The rearrangement joins TRBV29-1 to TRBJ2-1, with D perhaps TRBD2 (6 bases). The V gene's germline CDR1 is SQVTM and CDR2 ANQGSEA. The CDR3 extends over 16 amino acids. Trimming removed 3 bases from V and 6 bases from J, with 21 bases in between. The CDR3 DNA is TGCAGCGTTGATCCACCGGCAGGACTATCTGGCAATGAGCAGTTCTTC. This encodes CSVDPPAGLSGNEQFF.

V and J are TRBV9 and TRBJ2-7; D remains ambiguous. Trimming stripped 3 bases from V and 0 bases from J, with 10 bases between. Germline V gene lookup returns CDR1 SGDLS and CDR2 YYNGEE. The CDR3 covers 14 residues. CDR3 amino acids: CASSETRSSYEQYF. CDR3 bases: TGTGCCAGCAGCGAGACCCGGAGCTCCTACGAGCAGTACTTC.

V is TRBV7-3 and J is TRBJ2-1; perhaps TRBD1 as D (6 bases). Trimming removed 4 bases from V and 8 bases from J, with 15 bases in between. The CDR3 is 14 amino acids. Germline-derived CDR1 and CDR2 are SGHTA and FQGTGA. Here the CDR3 DNA reads TGTGCCAGCAGCTCAAACAGGGTTGGAGATGAGCAGTTCTTC. It codes for CASSSNRVGDEQFF. The variable domain in full, completed from reference TRBV7-3 and TRBJ2-1, reads GAGVSQTPSNKVTEKGKYVELRCDPISGHTALYWYRQSLGQGPEFLIYFQGTGAADDSGLPNDRFFAVRPEGSVSTLKIQRTERGDSAVYLCASSSNRVGDEQFFGPGTRLTVL.

The rearrangement links TRBV5-1 to TRBJ2-2, with D maybe TRBD1 (6 bases). The CDR3 loop spans 15 amino acids. Germline CDR1 and CDR2: SGHRS and YFSETQ. Between the trimmed V and J ends, which lost 3 bases and 1 base, there was a span of 10 bases. CDR3 nucleotides: TGCGCCAGCAGCTCCGGGACAATGAACACCGGGGAGCTGTTTTTT. This codes for CASSSGTMNTGELFF.

The rearrangement joins TRBV7-3 to TRBJ1-1; D gene unclear. The CDR3 spans 13 residues. The germline V gene has CDR1 SGHTA and CDR2 FQGTGA. The ends were cut back, 3 bases at V and 3 bases at J, with 8 bases in the middle. DNA of the CDR3: TGTGCCAGCAGCTTCGCGGTGTACACTGAAGCTTTCTTT. Its translation is CASSFAVYTEAFF.

This sequence joins TRBV28 and TRBJ1-2; 7 bases line up with TRBD1. CDR3 size: 13 residues. In germline, CDR1 is MDHEN, CDR2 SYDVKM. V shed 8 bases and J 8 bases; nucleotides not matched to a gene: 11. The CDR3 DNA sequence: TGTGCCAGCGGACCCACAGGGGTGAGGGGCTACACCTTC. This translates into CASGPTGVRGYTF.

The chain employs TRBV28 and TRBJ2-7; TRBD1 is a possible D gene (6 bases). Trimming left V 8 bases short and J 3 bases short, with 14 bases between. CDR1 is MDHEN, CDR2 SYDVKM, per germline. CDR3 size: 13 residues. CDR3 in DNA: TGTGCCAGCCGTACAGGGCCCATCTACGAGCAGTACTTC. This gives the protein CASRTGPIYEQYF.

This clone was seen a few times. This chain connects TRBV11-2 to TRBJ2-7; maybe TRBD2 (6 bases). V shed 5 bases and J shed 7 bases, with 21 bases lying between them. The CDR3 runs to 15 residues. Germline CDR1 reads SGHAT; CDR2 reads FQNNGV. CDR3 sequence: CASSLSGGLRGEQYF. The CDR3 DNA reads as TGTGCCAGCAGCCTCAGTGGGGGACTCCGTGGGGAGCAGTACTTC.

Only one count was recorded for this clone. V and J are TRBV6-5 and TRBJ2-2; 12 nucleotides align to TRBD2. V lost 8 bases to trimming and J lost 7 bases; unmatched junction nucleotides: 5. The CDR3 is 14 residues long. The germline V gene has CDR1 MNHEY and CDR2 SVGAGI. CDR3 in amino acids: CASGLAGGFGELFF. CDR3 DNA: TGTGCCAGCGGCCTAGCGGGGGGGTTCGGGGAGCTGTTTTTT.

This chain links TRBV5-1 with TRBJ1-2; D is ambiguous. Between the trimmed V and J ends, which lost 0 bases and 4 bases, there was a span of 10 bases. This CDR3 spans 14 amino acids. Germline-derived CDR1 and CDR2 are SGHRS and YFSETQ. CDR3 in DNA: TGCGCCAGCAGCTTGGAGGCGGCGAGCTATGGCTACACCTTC. Its translation is CASSLEAASYGYTF.

This clone was seen only once. The V and J genes are TRBV19 and TRBJ1-5; D is unresolved. Trimming shortened V by 0 bases and J by 7 bases, and 13 bases separated the two germline ends. Looked up from germline, CDR1 is LNHDA and CDR2 is SQIVND (reference sequence). The CDR3 covers 15 residues. This CDR3 is CASSIDAGSGQPQHF. Here the CDR3 DNA reads TGTGCCAGTAGTATAGACGCCGGTTCGGGACAGCCCCAGCATTTT.

J is TRBJ2-5 and V is TRBV6-1, with TRBD1 identical over 9 bases. The trim removed 3 bases at V and 4 bases at J, leaving 3 bases unmatched. This CDR3 spans 14 amino acids. Germline CDR1 is MNHNS and CDR2 is SASEGT. CDR3 nucleotide sequence: TGTGCCAGCAGTGAGGACAGGGGCTTAGAGACCCAGTACTTC. Its translation: CASSEDRGLETQYF.

Here the CDR3 DNA reads TGTGCCTGGAGTGTAGGACAGGTTTATGGCTACACCTTC. This encodes CAWSVGQVYGYTF. The genes are TRBV30 and TRBJ1-2; TRBD1 agrees at 7 bases. This CDR3 is 13 amino acids long. V trimming: 0 bases; J trimming: 5 bases; junction bases outside the gene matches: 3. Germline values: CDR1 GTSNPN, CDR2 SVGIG (reference sequence).

The CDR3: CASSPGTGAREQYF. The CDR3 nucleotides are TGTGCCAGCTCACCTGGTACAGGGGCGCGCGAGCAGTACTTC. The genes are TRBV18 and TRBJ2-7; TRBD1 aligns across 7 bases. Germline assignment: CDR1 KGHSH and CDR2 LQKENI. The CDR3 length is 14 residues. J gave up 6 bases and V 3 bases, and 8 bases lay outside the gene matches.

The V and J genes are TRBV2 and TRBJ2-1, with TRBD2 identical over 8 bases. Germline assignment: CDR1 SNHLY and CDR2 FYNNEI. V was pared by 4 bases and J by 4 bases, with 6 bases of the junction left unmatched. This CDR3 comprises 15 residues. DNA for the CDR3: TGTGCCAGCAGTGGTCGAGCGGGAGTGTACAATGAGCAGTTCTTC. This translates into CASSGRAGVYNEQFF.

The V gene is TRBV15, the J gene TRBJ2-3; 11 nucleotides match TRBD2. Looked up from germline, CDR1 is LNHNV and CDR2 is YYDKDF (reference sequence). V lost 3 bases and J lost 0; bases outside the gene matches: 11. The CDR3 contains 19 residues. The CDR3 bases are TGTGCCACCAGCAGGGAAGGGGCCCTAGCGGGAGGCAGCACAGATACGCAGTATTTT. As protein: CATSREGALAGGSTDTQYF. Based on the CDR3 plus reference TRBV15 and TRBJ2-3, the full variable domain is DAMVIQNPRYQVTQFGKPVTLSCSQTLNHNVMYWYQQKSSQAPKLLFHYYDKDFNNEADTPDNFQSRRPNTSFCFLDIRSPGLGDTAMYLCATSREGALAGGSTDTQYFGPGTRLTVL.

The rearrangement links TRBV30 to TRBJ2-7; TRBD2 is a possible D gene (6 bases). The V end was cut by 3 bases, the J end by 2 bases, with 11 bases between. The CDR3 is 13 residues long. Germline assignment: CDR1 GTSNPN and CDR2 SVGIG (reference sequence). The chain's CDR3 is CAWSLGGPYEQYF. The DNA of the CDR3 is TGTGCCTGGAGCCTCGGGGGTCCCTACGAGCAGTACTTC.

This clone has just a few counts. This sequence joins TRBV10-1 and TRBJ2-1; D perhaps matches TRBD1 (6 bases). The CDR3 loop spans 14 amino acids. V lost 5 bases to trimming and J lost 5 bases, with 13 bases between them. Germline V CDR1 and CDR2: WNHNN, SYGVQD (reference sequence). CDR3 DNA: TGCGCCAGCAGTTTGATTTCAGGGGACAATGAGCAGTTCTTC. It is translated as CASSLISGDNEQFF.

This sequence joins TRBV7-9 and TRBJ2-2; tentative D call: TRBD2 (6 bases). V was cut by 2 bases and J by 6 bases, with 13 bases left in between. From germline, CDR1 is SEHNR and CDR2 FQNEAQ (reference sequence). CDR3 length equals 15 residues. The CDR3 nucleotides are TGTGCCAGCAGCTTAAGGGAGGTGGGACCCGGGGAGCTGTTTTTT. Translated: CASSLREVGPGELFF.

V gene TRBV6-5 combines with J gene TRBJ1-2, with D unclear. Trimming stripped 7 bases from V and 8 bases from J, with 17 bases between. The CDR3 runs to 13 residues. CDR1 is MNHEY, CDR2 SVGAGI, per germline. The CDR3 reads CASTEGSARGYTF. In nucleotides, the CDR3 is TGTGCCAGCACAGAGGGCTCGGCCAGAGGCTACACCTTC.